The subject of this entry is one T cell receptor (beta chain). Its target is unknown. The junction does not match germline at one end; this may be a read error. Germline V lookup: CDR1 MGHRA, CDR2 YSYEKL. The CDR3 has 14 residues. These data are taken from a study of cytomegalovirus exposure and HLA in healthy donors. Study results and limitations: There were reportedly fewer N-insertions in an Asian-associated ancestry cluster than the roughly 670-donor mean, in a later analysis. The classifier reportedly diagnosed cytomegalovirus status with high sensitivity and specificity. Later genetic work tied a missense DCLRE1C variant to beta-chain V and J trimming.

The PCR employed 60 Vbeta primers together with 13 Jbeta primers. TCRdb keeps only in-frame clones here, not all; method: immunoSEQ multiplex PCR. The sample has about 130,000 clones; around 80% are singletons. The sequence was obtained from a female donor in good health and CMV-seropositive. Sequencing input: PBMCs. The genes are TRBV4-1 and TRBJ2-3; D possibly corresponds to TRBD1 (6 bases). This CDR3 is CASSPSGDTNTQYF. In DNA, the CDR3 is TGCGCCAGCAGCCCGTCCGGGGACACAAATACGCAGTATTTT.